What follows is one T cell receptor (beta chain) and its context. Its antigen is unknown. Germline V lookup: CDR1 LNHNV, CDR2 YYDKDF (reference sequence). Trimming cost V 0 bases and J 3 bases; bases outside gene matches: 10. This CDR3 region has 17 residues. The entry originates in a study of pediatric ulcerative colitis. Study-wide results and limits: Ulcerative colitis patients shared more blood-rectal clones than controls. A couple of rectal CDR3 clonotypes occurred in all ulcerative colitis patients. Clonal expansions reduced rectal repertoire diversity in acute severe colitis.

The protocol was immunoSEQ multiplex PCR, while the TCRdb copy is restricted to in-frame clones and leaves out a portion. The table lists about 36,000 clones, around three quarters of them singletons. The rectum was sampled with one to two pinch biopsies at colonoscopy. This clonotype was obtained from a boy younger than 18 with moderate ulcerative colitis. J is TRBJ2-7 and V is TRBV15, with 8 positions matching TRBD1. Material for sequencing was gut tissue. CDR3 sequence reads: CATSRDLPRQGNYEQYF. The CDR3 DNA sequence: TGTGCCACCAGCAGAGATCTCCCGCGACAGGGGAACTACGAGCAGTACTTC.